These T cell receptor beta chains were read from a single sample in a study of cytomegalovirus exposure and HLA in healthy donors. Libraries were prepared by immunoSEQ multiplex PCR; TCRdb keeps only in-frame clonotypes and omits some of them. The profile covers about 150,000 clones, with around 78% appearing a single time and around 1.8% taken by the ten largest. Sequenced sample: PBMCs. These TCRs come from a female donor in good health and CMV-seropositive. Each CDR3 is given with its conserved first and last residue. The D gene is left open where the match is weak. The size field is filled for only some rows; it gives once, few, many or a size class.

V gene: TRBV20-1
clone size: -
J gene: TRBJ2-7
D gene: -
CDR3 protein: CSAILGGEQYF
CDR3 DNA: TGCAGTGCTATATTGGGGGGCGAGCAGTACTTC

V gene: TRBV25-1
clone size: -
J gene: TRBJ2-3
D gene: TRBD2
CDR3 protein: CASSEGQGGGSTDTQYF
CDR3 DNA: TGTGCCAGCAGTGAAGGTCAGGGCGGGGGTAGCACAGATACGCAGTATTTT

V gene: TRBV18
clone size: -
J gene: TRBJ2-1
D gene: -
CDR3 protein: CASSPGAYATNEQFF
CDR3 DNA: TGTGCCAGCTCACCAGGGGCATACGCAACCAATGAGCAGTTCTTC

V gene: TRBV27
clone size: -
J gene: TRBJ1-1
D gene: -
CDR3 protein: CASSHPPRGTTEAFF
CDR3 DNA: TGTGCCAGCAGTCATCCCCCCAGAGGAACAACTGAAGCTTTCTTT

V gene: TRBV5-1
clone size: few
J gene: TRBJ2-1
D gene: -
CDR3 protein: CASSLRAGNYNEQFF
CDR3 DNA: TGCGCCAGCAGCTTGAGGGCGGGAAACTACAATGAGCAGTTCTTC

V gene: TRBV7-9
clone size: -
J gene: TRBJ2-7
D gene: -
CDR3 protein: CASSSPTVFRDTYSYEQYF
CDR3 DNA: TGTGCCAGCAGCTCACCTACCGTATTCCGGGACACCTACTCCTACGAGCAGTACTTC

V gene: TRBV5-1
clone size: -
J gene: TRBJ2-7
D gene: TRBD2
CDR3 protein: CASSLAGGRMGEQYF
CDR3 DNA: TGCGCCAGCAGCTTGGCGGGGGGACGGATGGGGGAGCAGTACTTC

V gene: TRBV9
clone size: -
J gene: TRBJ2-7
D gene: TRBD2
CDR3 protein: CASSPRTSGGAANTYEQYF
CDR3 DNA: TGTGCCAGCAGCCCTAGGACTAGCGGGGGGGCTGCCAATACCTACGAGCAGTACTTC

V gene: TRBV10-3
clone size: -
J gene: TRBJ2-1
D gene: -
CDR3 protein: CAISDSGVSYNEQFF
CDR3 DNA: TGTGCCATCAGTGACTCGGGGGTATCCTACAATGAGCAGTTCTTC

V gene: TRBV19
clone size: -
J gene: TRBJ2-1
D gene: TRBD2
CDR3 protein: CASSISLAGGFNEQFF
CDR3 DNA: TGTGCCAGTAGTATTAGTCTAGCGGGAGGGTTCAATGAGCAGTTCTTC

V gene: TRBV7-6
clone size: -
J gene: TRBJ2-5
D gene: -
CDR3 protein: CASSLAREETQYF
CDR3 DNA: TGTGCCAGCAGCTTAGCCAGGGAAGAGACCCAGTACTTC

V gene: TRBV7-9
clone size: -
J gene: TRBJ1-2
D gene: -
CDR3 protein: CASNGAGGRQYGYTF
CDR3 DNA: TGTGCCAGCAATGGCGCGGGAGGGAGGCAATATGGCTACACCTTC

V gene: TRBV15
clone size: -
J gene: TRBJ2-7
D gene: -
CDR3 protein: CATTGGTSGDAYEQYF
CDR3 DNA: TGTGCCACCACAGGGGGTACTAGCGGAGACGCCTACGAGCAGTACTTC

V gene: TRBV6-1
clone size: -
J gene: TRBJ2-3
D gene: -
CDR3 protein: CASSEIPSTDTQYF
CDR3 DNA: TGTGCCAGCAGTGAAATCCCTAGCACAGATACGCAGTATTTT

V gene: TRBV28
clone size: -
J gene: TRBJ2-5
D gene: TRBD1
CDR3 protein: CASSTSPGTGFGETQYF
CDR3 DNA: TGTGCCAGCAGTACCAGTCCCGGGACAGGGTTCGGGGAGACCCAGTACTTC

V gene: TRBV11-3
clone size: -
J gene: TRBJ2-7
D gene: -
CDR3 protein: CASSLGPHRADEQYF
CDR3 DNA: TGTGCCAGCAGCTTAGGGCCTCACAGGGCTGACGAGCAGTACTTC

V gene: TRBV10-2
clone size: once
J gene: TRBJ2-7
D gene: -
CDR3 protein: CASSAPGGGAEQYF
CDR3 DNA: TGCGCCAGCAGTGCACCTGGGGGCGGAGCCGAGCAGTACTTC

V gene: TRBV5-1
clone size: -
J gene: TRBJ2-2
D gene: TRBD2
CDR3 protein: CASSSTLTSVNTGELFF
CDR3 DNA: TGCGCCAGCAGCTCAACCCTGACTAGCGTGAACACCGGGGAGCTGTTTTTT

V gene: TRBV11-1
clone size: -
J gene: TRBJ2-7
D gene: TRBD1
CDR3 protein: CASSLGTGRGGEQYF
CDR3 DNA: TGTGCCAGCAGCTTGGGGACAGGTCGGGGAGGCGAGCAGTACTTC

V gene: TRBV14
clone size: -
J gene: TRBJ2-1
D gene: TRBD2
CDR3 protein: CASSLGLAGALGLYNEQFF
CDR3 DNA: TGTGCCAGCAGCCTTGGACTAGCGGGAGCACTGGGCCTTTACAATGAGCAGTTCTTC

V gene: TRBV15
clone size: -
J gene: TRBJ1-3
D gene: -
CDR3 protein: CATSRDPTAGGNTIYF
CDR3 DNA: TGTGCCACCAGCAGAGATCCCACGGCAGGGGGAAACACCATATATTTT

V gene: TRBV29-1
clone size: few
J gene: TRBJ2-1
D gene: -
CDR3 protein: CSAPVFGEQFF
CDR3 DNA: TGCAGCGCCCCAGTGTTTGGTGAGCAGTTCTTC

V gene: TRBV9
clone size: -
J gene: TRBJ2-1
D gene: TRBD2
CDR3 protein: CASNKGGGAGEQFF
CDR3 DNA: TGTGCCAGCAATAAAGGCGGGGGGGCCGGCGAGCAGTTCTTC

V gene: TRBV19
clone size: -
J gene: TRBJ2-7
D gene: -
CDR3 protein: CASSTRQFSTGQYF
CDR3 DNA: TGTGCCAGTAGTACCAGACAGTTTTCGACGGGGCAGTACTTC

V gene: TRBV18
clone size: -
J gene: TRBJ1-2
D gene: TRBD1
CDR3 protein: CASSLDRESGGYTF
CDR3 DNA: TGTGCCAGCTCACTCGACAGGGAAAGCGGTGGCTACACCTTC

V gene: TRBV28
clone size: -
J gene: TRBJ2-5
D gene: TRBD2
CDR3 protein: CASRPAGEETQYF
CDR3 DNA: TGTGCCAGCAGACCGGCGGGAGAAGAGACCCAGTACTTC

V gene: TRBV4-1
clone size: few
J gene: TRBJ2-1
D gene: -
CDR3 protein: CASSQVDMGMWSYNEQFF
CDR3 DNA: TGCGCCAGCAGCCAAGTAGACATGGGCATGTGGTCCTACAATGAGCAGTTCTTC

V gene: TRBV6-5
clone size: -
J gene: TRBJ1-1
D gene: -
CDR3 protein: CASRSEWMNTEAFF
CDR3 DNA: TGTGCCAGCAGGAGCGAGTGGATGAACACTGAAGCTTTCTTT

V gene: TRBV7-2
clone size: -
J gene: TRBJ2-2
D gene: -
CDR3 protein: CASSSRPDWQNTGELFF
CDR3 DNA: TGTGCCAGCAGCTCAAGACCCGACTGGCAGAACACCGGGGAGCTGTTTTTT

V gene: TRBV11-2
clone size: -
J gene: TRBJ2-5
D gene: TRBD2
CDR3 protein: CASSGTSGGPEETQYF
CDR3 DNA: TGTGCCAGCAGCGGTACTAGCGGGGGGCCTGAAGAGACCCAGTACTTC

V gene: TRBV28
clone size: -
J gene: TRBJ1-2
D gene: TRBD1
CDR3 protein: CASILQGARGNGYTF
CDR3 DNA: TGTGCCAGCATCCTACAGGGGGCGCGGGGGAATGGCTACACCTTC

V gene: TRBV12-1
clone size: -
J gene: TRBJ2-7
D gene: -
CDR3 protein: CASSPGTGGLSYEQYF
CDR3 DNA: TGTGCCAGCAGCCCAGGGACAGGGGGCCTCTCCTACGAGCAGTACTTC

V gene: TRBV2
clone size: -
J gene: TRBJ2-7
D gene: -
CDR3 protein: CASSGDIPFDPYEQYF
CDR3 DNA: TGTGCCAGCAGTGGGGACATCCCCTTCGACCCCTACGAGCAGTACTTC

V gene: TRBV28
clone size: -
J gene: TRBJ1-2
D gene: TRBD1
CDR3 protein: CAIYTGVEGYTF
CDR3 DNA: TGTGCCATCTATACAGGGGTGGAAGGCTACACCTTC

V gene: TRBV5-1
clone size: few
J gene: TRBJ2-3
D gene: TRBD2
CDR3 protein: CASSFGGSEGTDTQYF
CDR3 DNA: TGCGCCAGCAGCTTTGGCGGGAGCGAGGGCACAGATACGCAGTATTTT

V gene: TRBV5-6
clone size: -
J gene: TRBJ2-7
D gene: -
CDR3 protein: CASATTGLSYEQYF
CDR3 DNA: TGTGCCAGCGCAACGACAGGTCTCTCCTACGAGCAGTACTTC

V gene: TRBV7-7
clone size: -
J gene: TRBJ2-5
D gene: -
CDR3 protein: CASSPGTDRGETQYF
CDR3 DNA: TGTGCCAGCAGCCCCGGGACGGACAGAGGGGAGACCCAGTACTTC

V gene: TRBV5-1
clone size: -
J gene: TRBJ2-5
D gene: TRBD1
CDR3 protein: CASSRGGQGIQETQYF
CDR3 DNA: TGCGCCAGCAGCAGGGGGGGACAGGGGATACAAGAGACCCAGTACTTC